A single sample is the source of the 23 T cell receptor beta chains below, sequenced in a study of T cells in Graves' hyperthyroidism and ophthalmopathy. RNA transcripts yielded amplified TCR beta CDR3 regions. The HTBI primer set was used in a first-round RT-PCR of the TCR CDR3. A single record per CDR3 protein comes from TCRdb applying MiXCR to the multiplex PCR reads. The data show just over 550,000 distinct CDR3 sequences, 46% seen once. The sequenced sample consisted of peripheral blood or thyroid tissue (not recorded which). The receptor set was obtained from a young woman with Graves' hyperthyroidism.

The CDR3 sequence is CSVDDRGRLELYGYTF. The CDR3 nucleotides are TGCAGCGTTGATGACAGGGGGCGCCTTGAACTCTATGGCTACACCTTC. The chain recombines TRBV29-1 with TRBJ1-2; 10 positions match TRBD1. The CDR3 sequence is 16 residues long. V gave up 3 bases and J gave up 4 bases; unmatched junction bases: 11. CDR1 is SQVTM and CDR2 is ANQGSEA in the germline V gene.

The V and J genes are TRBV2 and TRBJ2-5; 11 bases are a match to TRBD2. With 0 bases clipped from V and 5 bases from J, the junction kept 8 bases outside the gene matches. The germline V gene has CDR1 SNHLY and CDR2 FYNNEI. The CDR3 is made up of 17 amino acids. CDR3 nucleotide sequence: TGTGCCAGCAGTGAAGCGCGTGGTAGCGGGAGGGCGGAGACCCAGTACTTC. Amino acids: CASSEARGSGRAETQYF. The full variable domain, in which reference TRBV2 and TRBJ2-5 provide the parts outside the CDR3, is EPEVTQTPSHQVTQMGQEVILRCVPISNHLYFYWYRQILGQKVEFLVSFYNNEISEKSEIFDDQFSVERPDGSNFTLKIRSTKLEDSAMYFCASSEARGSGRAETQYFGPGTRLLVL.

Points on this clonotype: Compared with germline, one end of the junction differs, possibly owing to a read error. The chain joins TRBV4-1 to TRBJ2-2, with D perhaps matching TRBD1 (6 bases). CDR1 and CDR2 from the germline V gene are MGHRA and YSYEKL. The CDR3 has 13 residues. The DNA of the CDR3 is TGTGCCAGCCTCAAGAGGGGGTCGGGGGAGCTGTTTTTT. Translating gives CASLKRGSGELFF.

About this clonotype itself: A junction end diverges from the germline sequence, so it may reflect a read error. The V and J genes are TRBV6-1 and TRBJ2-7; 9 nucleotides match TRBD1. Germline V gene lookup returns CDR1 MNHNS and CDR2 SASEGT. CDR3 length: 14 amino acids. CDR3 protein: CAGSDETGGYEQYF. In DNA, the CDR3 is TGTGCCGGCAGCGATGAGACAGGGGGCTACGAGCAGTACTTC.

About this clonotype: The CDR3 does not end in the conserved phenylalanine or tryptophan, so this is likely a read error. No DNA is shown, since the ends of the CDR3 on it are uncertain; the CDR3 is the one TCRdb lists. The chain has TRBV6-1 and TRBJ2-6; the table's D call of TRBD2 was not tested on the DNA. Germline V gene lookup returns CDR1 MNHNS and CDR2 SASEGT. The length of the CDR3 is 12 amino acids, counting both ends. The CDR3 loop reads CASRPSRSGRAT.

This clonotype was detected only a few times. In DNA, the CDR3 is TGTGCCAGCAGCTTGGGGGTAGCAGGCACTGAAGCTTTCTTT. This codes for CASSLGVAGTEAFF. The chain recombines TRBV2 with TRBJ1-1, with TRBD1 as a possible D gene (5 bases). The germline CDR1 and CDR2 sequences are SNHLY and FYNNEI. With 6 bases removed from V and 4 bases from J, the gap between germline ends came to 15 bases. This CDR3 has 14 amino acids.

V and J are TRBV25-1 and TRBJ1-4, with TRBD1 matching 7 bases. Germline lookup yields CDR1 MGHDK and CDR2 SYGVNS. With V trimmed by 11 bases and J by 8 bases, 14 bases remained unmatched. The CDR3 extends over 14 amino acids. CDR3 amino acids: CAWSQGQRGEKLFF. The CDR3 DNA sequence: TGTGCCTGGAGTCAGGGACAGCGTGGCGAAAAACTGTTTTTT.

This clonotype occurred a few times. CDR3 region: CSGGQVLQETQYF. CDR3 nucleotide sequence: TGCAGCGGGGGACAGGTCTTGCAAGAGACCCAGTACTTC. The V call is TRBV29-1, the J call TRBJ2-5; the match to TRBD1 covers 8 bases. The CDR3 contains 13 residues. Germline assignment: CDR1 SQVTM and CDR2 ANQGSEA. The V gene end was trimmed by 7 bases and the J gene end by 2 bases; junction bases not matched to a gene: 6.

With respect to this clonotype: This is likely a read error, given that the CDR3 carries no conserved phenylalanine or tryptophan at its end. J is TRBJ2-7 and V is TRBV29-1; no clear D. The germline V gene encodes CDR1 SQVTM and CDR2 ANQGSEA. This CDR3 is 12 amino acids long. Trimming pared 2 bases from V and 2 bases from J, leaving 7 bases between. Here the CDR3 DNA reads TGCAGCGTTGAAAGACTCCCCTACGAGCAGTACCTC. It translates to CSVERLPYEQYL.

The chain is built from TRBV15 and TRBJ2-3, with TRBD1 matching 7 bases. This CDR3 is built from 13 residues. The V segment lost 5 bases and the J segment 5 bases; nucleotides outside the gene matches: 4. Germline CDR1 LNHNV, CDR2 YYDKDF (reference sequence). CDR3: CATSGDSRDTQYF. CDR3 bases: TGTGCCACCAGCGGGGACAGCCGAGATACGCAGTATTTT. Supplemented by reference TRBV15 and TRBJ2-3, the full variable domain reads DAMVIQNPRYQVTQFGKPVTLSCSQTLNHNVMYWYQQKSSQAPKLLFHYYDKDFNNEADTPDNFQSRRPNTSFCFLDIRSPGLGDTAMYLCATSGDSRDTQYFGPGTRLTVL.

This clonotype occurred many times. The CDR3 DNA is TGTGCCATCAGTGAAGGATACTCCTACGAGCAGTACTTC. Translated, it gives CAISEGYSYEQYF. This chain connects TRBV10-3 to TRBJ2-7; D gene unclear. Germline V gene data show CDR1 as ENHRY and CDR2 as SYGVKD. Between the trimmed V and J ends, which lost 3 bases and 0 bases, there was a span of 6 bases. The length of the CDR3 is 13 residues.

This clonotype has a handful of counts. One end of the junction varies from germline; a read error may be responsible. The rearrangement links TRBV7-9 to TRBJ1-1; maybe TRBD1 (6 bases). The CDR3 runs 16 residues. Germline CDR1 reads SEHNR; CDR2 reads FQNEAQ (reference sequence). The CDR3 nucleotides read TGCGCCAGCAGCCGATTCGTAACAGGGCCTAGGACTGAAGCTTTCTTT. This translates into CASSRFVTGPRTEAFF.

As for this clonotype: Germline and junction disagree at one end, which may indicate a read error. The V call is TRBV7-2, the J call TRBJ1-5, with unresolved D. Germline loops: CDR1 SGHTA, CDR2 FQGNSA. This CDR3 has 15 amino acids. The CDR3 DNA reads TGCGCCAGCAGCCAAGCTCTGGATAGCAATCAGCCCCAGCATTTT. Its protein is CASSQALDSNQPQHF.

With regard to this clonotype: Just one base apart from a much larger clone, this may be a read error. The V gene is TRBV5-1, the J gene TRBJ1-2; possibly TRBD1 for D (6 bases). V was shortened by 4 bases and J by 10 bases, with 14 bases between the two germline ends. The germline gives CDR1 SGHRS, CDR2 YFSETQ. The CDR3 is made up of 12 amino acids. The CDR3 sequence: CASSLERGDYTF. The CDR3, as DNA: TGCGCCAGCAGCCTGGAAAGGGGGGACTACACCTTC.

This clonotype was counted a few times. V and J are TRBV6-4 and TRBJ2-3; D gene unclear. CDR3 length: 15 amino acids. V shed 1 base and J shed 1 base, with 9 bases lying between them. Germline V CDR1 and CDR2: MRHNA, SNTAGT. The CDR3 bases are TGTGCCAGCAGTGACTATTTCGACGGCACAGATACGCAGTATTTT. It encodes CASSDYFDGTDTQYF.

V and J are TRBV20-1 and TRBJ1-2; 7 bases line up with TRBD1. Germline lookup yields CDR1 DFQATT and CDR2 SNEGSKA (reference sequence). The V gene end was trimmed by 5 bases and the J gene end by 3 bases; junction bases not matched to a gene: 3. The CDR3 consists of 12 residues. This CDR3 is CSAPGGYYGYTF. DNA for the CDR3: TGCAGTGCTCCAGGGGGTTACTATGGCTACACCTTC.

This clonotype has only one observation. J is TRBJ1-6 and V is TRBV2; TRBD1 matches 8 bases. Trimming removed 10 bases from V and 7 bases from J; junction bases left unmatched: 15. CDR1 SNHLY and CDR2 FYNNEI come from the germline V gene. This CDR3 is 16 amino acids long. CDR3 protein: CAILTPDRGPNSPLHF. In DNA, the CDR3 is TGTGCCATCCTAACTCCCGACAGGGGACCAAATTCACCCCTCCACTTT. The whole variable domain, filled in from reference TRBV2 and TRBJ1-6, reads EPEVTQTPSHQVTQMGQEVILRCVPISNHLYFYWYRQILGQKVEFLVSFYNNEISEKSEIFDDQFSVERPDGSNFTLKIRSTKLEDSAMYFCAILTPDRGPNSPLHFGNGTRLTVT.

A note on this clonotype: This CDR3 fails to terminate in the conserved phenylalanine or tryptophan, so it likely reflects a read error. The DNA is left out, because the CDR3 cannot be placed on it with certainty; the CDR3 is given as TCRdb lists it. The chain employs TRBV2 and TRBJ1-4. Germline CDR1 reads SNHLY; CDR2 reads FYNNEI. Inclusive of both ends, the CDR3 amounts to 11 amino acids. CDR3 loop: CASSQGMQRVD.

This clonotype was seen ten or more times. The V and J genes are TRBV7-9 and TRBJ2-7, with 7 bases that match TRBD1. Germline CDR1 reads SEHNR; CDR2 reads FQNEAQ (reference sequence). Trimming cost V 4 bases and J 3 bases; bases outside gene matches: 0. CDR3 length: 12 amino acids. CDR3 bases: TGTGCCAGCAGCTGGGACAGCTACGAGCAGTACTTC. Its translation is CASSWDSYEQYF.

The rearrangement joins TRBV24-1 to TRBJ2-2, with TRBD2 matching 7 bases. There are 14 residues in the CDR3. V shed 0 bases, J shed 7 bases, and the junction held 1 base outside the gene matches. CDR1 is KGHDR, CDR2 SFDVKD, per germline. The CDR3 region is CATSDLAGVGELFF. CDR3 bases: TGTGCCACCAGTGATTTGGCGGGGGTCGGGGAGCTGTTTTTT.

This clonotype was recorded many times. The V gene is TRBV7-7, the J gene TRBJ2-5, with D possibly being TRBD2 (5 bases). Germline V lookup: CDR1 SSHAT, CDR2 FNYEAQ (reference sequence). This CDR3 is 15 amino acids long. V was clipped by 2 bases and J by 4 bases, with 14 bases between them. CDR3 DNA sequence: TGTGCCAGCAGCTTACGCTCTAGCCCCTTAGAGACCCAGTACTTC. The encoded protein is CASSLRSSPLETQYF.

V is TRBV29-1 and J is TRBJ2-7, with no clear D. V lost 2 bases and J 8 bases, leaving 10 bases between the germline ends. CDR1 SQVTM and CDR2 ANQGSEA come from the germline V gene. This CDR3 has 11 amino acids. The CDR3 region has the DNA TGCAGCGTTGAATACCTCGCTCAGCAGTACTTC. Translated, it gives CSVEYLAQQYF.

Details on this clonotype: At one of its ends the junction is not consistent with the germline gene, which may arise from a read error. The genes are TRBV5-4 and TRBJ1-2; D ambiguous. CDR3 length: 15 amino acids. Germline CDR1 reads SGHNT; CDR2 reads YYREEE (reference sequence). CDR3 region: CASSLNRLPDYGYTF. Here the CDR3 DNA reads TGCGCCAGCAGCTTGAACCGACTCCCTGACTATGGCTACACCTTC.